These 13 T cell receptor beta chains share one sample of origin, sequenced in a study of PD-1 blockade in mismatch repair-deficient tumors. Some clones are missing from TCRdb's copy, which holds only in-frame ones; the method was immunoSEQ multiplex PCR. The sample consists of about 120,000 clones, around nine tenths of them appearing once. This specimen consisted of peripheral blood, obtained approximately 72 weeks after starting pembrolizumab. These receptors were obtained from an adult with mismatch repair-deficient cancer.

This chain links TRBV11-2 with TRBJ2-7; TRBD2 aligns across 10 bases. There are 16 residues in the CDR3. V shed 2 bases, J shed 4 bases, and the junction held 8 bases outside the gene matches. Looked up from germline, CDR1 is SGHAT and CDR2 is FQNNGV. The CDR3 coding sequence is TGTGCCAGCAGCTTACCCGGGGCTAGCGGGAGATACGAGCAGTACTTC. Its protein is CASSLPGASGRYEQYF.

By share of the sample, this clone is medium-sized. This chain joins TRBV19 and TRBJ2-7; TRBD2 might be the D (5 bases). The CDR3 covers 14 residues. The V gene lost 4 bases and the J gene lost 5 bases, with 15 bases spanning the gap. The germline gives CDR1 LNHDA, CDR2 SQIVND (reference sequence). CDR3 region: CASSNDPLEDEQYF. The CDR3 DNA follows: TGTGCCAGTAGTAATGACCCTTTGGAGGACGAGCAGTACTTC.

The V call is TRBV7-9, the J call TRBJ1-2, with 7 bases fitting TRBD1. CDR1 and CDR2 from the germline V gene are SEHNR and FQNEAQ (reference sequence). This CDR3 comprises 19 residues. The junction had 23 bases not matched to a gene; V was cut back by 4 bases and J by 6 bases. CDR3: CASSSLRAKDRPSTNGYTF. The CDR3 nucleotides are TGTGCCAGCAGCTCATTACGCGCGAAGGACAGGCCCTCGACTAATGGCTACACCTTC.

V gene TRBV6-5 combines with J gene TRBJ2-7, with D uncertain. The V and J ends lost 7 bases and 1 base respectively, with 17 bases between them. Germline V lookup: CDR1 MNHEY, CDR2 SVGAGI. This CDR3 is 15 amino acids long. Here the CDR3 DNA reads TGTGCCAGCAAGCGCGCAGAGGATCTTTCCTACGAGCAGTACTTC. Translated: CASKRAEDLSYEQYF.

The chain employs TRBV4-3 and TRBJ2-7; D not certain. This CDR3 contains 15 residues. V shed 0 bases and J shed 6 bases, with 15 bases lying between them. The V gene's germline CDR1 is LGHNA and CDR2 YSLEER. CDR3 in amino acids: CASSQDRTAGFEQYF. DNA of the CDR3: TGCGCCAGCAGCCAAGATCGCACGGCAGGATTCGAGCAGTACTTC.

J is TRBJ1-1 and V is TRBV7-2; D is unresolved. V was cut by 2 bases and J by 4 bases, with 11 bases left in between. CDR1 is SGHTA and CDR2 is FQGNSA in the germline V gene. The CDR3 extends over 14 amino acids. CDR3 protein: CASSLRASGTEAFF. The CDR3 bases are TGTGCCAGCAGCTTAAGGGCGTCGGGCACTGAAGCTTTCTTT.

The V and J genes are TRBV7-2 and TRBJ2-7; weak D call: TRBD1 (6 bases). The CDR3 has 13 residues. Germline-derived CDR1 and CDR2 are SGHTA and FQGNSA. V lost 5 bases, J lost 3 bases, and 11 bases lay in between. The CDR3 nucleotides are TGTGCCAGCAGCCCAACAGGGAACTACGAGCAGTACTTC. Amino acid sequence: CASSPTGNYEQYF.

The CDR3 region is CASSLESYNEQFF. The DNA for the CDR3 is TGTGCCAGCAGCTTGGAAAGCTACAATGAGCAGTTCTTC. The rearrangement joins TRBV5-8 to TRBJ2-1, with D unclear. Per germline, CDR1 SGHTS and CDR2 YDEGEE. CDR3 length: 13 residues. The V end lost 0 bases, the J end lost 3 bases, and 4 bases lay between the germline ends. Drawing the rest from reference TRBV5-8 and TRBJ2-1, the complete variable domain is EAGVTQSPTHLIKTRGQQATLRCSPISGHTSVYWYQQALGLGLQFLLWYDEGEERNRGNFPPRFSGRQFPNYSSELNVNALELEDSALYLCASSLESYNEQFFGPGTRLTVL.

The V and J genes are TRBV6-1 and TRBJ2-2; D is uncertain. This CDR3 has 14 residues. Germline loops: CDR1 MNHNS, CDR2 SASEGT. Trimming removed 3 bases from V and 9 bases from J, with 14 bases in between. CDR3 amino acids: CASSDSGFGRELFF. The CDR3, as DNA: TGTGCCAGCAGTGACTCAGGTTTTGGCCGGGAGCTGTTTTTT.

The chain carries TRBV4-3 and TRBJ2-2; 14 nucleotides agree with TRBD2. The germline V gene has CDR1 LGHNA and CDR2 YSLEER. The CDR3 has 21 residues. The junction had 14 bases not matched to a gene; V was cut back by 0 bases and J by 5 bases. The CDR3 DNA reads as TGCGCCAGCAGCCAAGATCCGACTAGCGGGAGGGGGGTGGTTTGGACCGGGGAGCTGTTTTTT. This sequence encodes CASSQDPTSGRGVVWTGELFF.

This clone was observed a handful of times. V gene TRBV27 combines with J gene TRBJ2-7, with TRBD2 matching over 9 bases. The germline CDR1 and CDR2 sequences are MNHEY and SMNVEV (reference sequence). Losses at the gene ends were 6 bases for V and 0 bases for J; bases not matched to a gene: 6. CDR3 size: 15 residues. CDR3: CASRTLAGSSYEQYF. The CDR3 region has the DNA TGTGCCAGCAGGACCCTAGCGGGAAGCTCCTACGAGCAGTACTTC.

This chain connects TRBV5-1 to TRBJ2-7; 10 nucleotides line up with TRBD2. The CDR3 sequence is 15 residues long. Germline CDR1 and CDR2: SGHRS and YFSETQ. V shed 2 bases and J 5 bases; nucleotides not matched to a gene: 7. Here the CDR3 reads CASSFLLAGVNEQYF. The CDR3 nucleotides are TGCGCCAGCAGCTTCCTTCTAGCGGGAGTGAACGAGCAGTACTTC.

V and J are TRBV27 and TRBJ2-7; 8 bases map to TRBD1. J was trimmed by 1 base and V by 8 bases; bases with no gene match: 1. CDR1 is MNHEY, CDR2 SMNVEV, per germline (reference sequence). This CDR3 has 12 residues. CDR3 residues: CASGTGSYEQYF. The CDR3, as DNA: TGTGCCAGCGGGACAGGTTCCTACGAGCAGTACTTC.